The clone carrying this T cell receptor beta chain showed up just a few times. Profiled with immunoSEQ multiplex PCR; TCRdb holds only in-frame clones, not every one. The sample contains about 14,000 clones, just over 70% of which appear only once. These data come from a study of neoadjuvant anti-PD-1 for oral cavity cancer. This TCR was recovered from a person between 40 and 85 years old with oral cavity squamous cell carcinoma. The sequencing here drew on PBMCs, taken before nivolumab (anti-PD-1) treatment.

In DNA form, the CDR3 reads TGTGCCAGCAGCCCGGGACAGTCCTACGAGCAGTACTTC. This encodes CASSPGQSYEQYF. The chain employs TRBV6-5 and TRBJ2-7; 7 positions agree with TRBD1. Per the germline V gene, CDR1 is MNHEY and CDR2 is SVGAGI. This CDR3 comprises 13 residues. Trimming cost V 6 bases and J 1 base; bases outside gene matches: 3.